The present T cell receptor beta chain was sequenced within a study of blood T cell repertoires in COVID-19. In the source study's methods: For nucleated cells, counts were estimated from reference gene primer amplification. This table comes from immunoSEQ multiplex PCR, and its TCRdb copy is limited to in-frame clones, with some not included. The V and J calls and clone size are taken from that table; D and trimming were inferred from the DNA. Of some 250,000 clones in the sample, approximately 83% were seen once. V was clipped by 8 bases and J by 8 bases; unmatched bases: 11. The CDR3 extends over 16 amino acids. Germline CDR1 SNHLY, CDR2 FYNNEI.

The specimen sequenced was peripheral blood. V and J are TRBV2 and TRBJ2-6, with 11 bases matching TRBD2. This receptor was identified in a woman in her twenties or thirties who had recovered from COVID-19. The CDR3 coding sequence is TGTGCCAGCGCCACTAGCGGGGGCCTGGTGCCCAACGTCCTGACTTTC. Its protein is CASATSGGLVPNVLTF.